This T cell receptor beta chain originates from a study of blood T cell repertoires in COVID-19. This clone has only a few counts. CDR1 SGDLS and CDR2 YYNGEE come from the germline V gene. This CDR3 comprises 15 residues. V lost 4 bases, J lost 1 base, and 11 bases lay in between. Repertoires were generated with immunoSEQ multiplex PCR, while TCRdb's copy carries only in-frame clones and drops some. Of more than 250,000 clones in the sample, roughly nine tenths were seen once. The rearrangement joins TRBV9 to TRBJ1-4; TRBD1 might be the D (5 bases). This sequence was found in a woman aged 30 to 39 who had recovered from COVID-19. The specimen sequenced was PBMCs or T cells enriched from blood (not recorded which). The CDR3 is CASSLGGGTNEKLFF. CDR3 DNA sequence: TGTGCCAGCAGCCTTGGGGGAGGAACTAATGAAAAACTGTTTTTT.